These 20 T cell receptor beta chains came from one sample sequenced in a study of beta chain features in type 1 diabetes. Expressed TCRB transcripts were sequenced because the entire RNA isolate underwent reverse transcription. Data came from immunoSEQ multiplex PCR; TCRdb stores just in-frame clones and leaves some out. The sample comprises some 900,000 clones, 15% to 20% of which are singletons, and 0.023% rests with the top ten. Sample: naive CD4+ T cells from blood. The source is a woman aged 18 to 35 in good health.

As regards this clone: Other DNA sequences of this sample code for an identical CDR3. The gene calls are TRBV6-5 and TRBJ2-7, with 8 bases identical to TRBD2. The CDR3 totals 14 residues. The germline V gene has CDR1 MNHEY and CDR2 SVGAGI. J lost 0 bases, V lost 8 bases, and 6 bases had no gene match. CDR3 DNA sequence: TGTGCCAGCTCCCGGGGGGGGAGCTCCTACGAGCAGTACTTC. This codes for CASSRGGSSYEQYF.

This clone has more than one count but fewer than ten. The V call is TRBV29-1, the J call TRBJ2-7, with a possible D match to TRBD1 (7 bases). This CDR3 has 15 amino acids. V was pared by 7 bases and J by 0 bases, with 19 bases between. CDR1 and CDR2 (germline): SQVTM, ANQGSEA. CDR3 loop: CSATRRGRASYEQYF. The DNA of the CDR3 is TGCAGCGCCACAAGGAGGGGGCGGGCCTCCTACGAGCAGTACTTC.

The chain carries TRBV10-3 and TRBJ2-5, with D maybe TRBD1 (5 bases). V gave up 3 bases and J gave up 0 bases, with 17 bases separating them. The CDR3 has 17 amino acids. The germline CDR1 and CDR2 sequences are ENHRY and SYGVKD. The CDR3 DNA follows: TGTGCCATCAGTGATTCCACTCGAGGACACCACCAAGAGACCCAGTACTTC. Translated: CAISDSTRGHHQETQYF.

The chain is built from TRBV10-2 and TRBJ2-2; weak D call: TRBD2 (5 bases). Germline V lookup: CDR1 WSHSY, CDR2 SAAADI. V lost 3 bases to trimming and J lost 3 bases, with 11 bases between them. The CDR3 loop spans 15 amino acids. CDR3 protein: CASSEGPADTGELFF. Written as DNA, the CDR3 is TGCGCCAGCAGTGAAGGCCCAGCGGACACCGGGGAGCTGTTTTTT.

The chain couples TRBV28 to TRBJ1-5, with D perhaps matching TRBD1 (5 bases). Germline V gives CDR1 MDHEN, CDR2 SYDVKM. The CDR3 covers 14 residues. Deletions cut 3 bases from V and 6 bases from J, with 12 bases between. The CDR3 DNA reads as TGTGCCAGCAGTTTCCCCCGGACACCTCAGCCCCAGCATTTT. As protein: CASSFPRTPQPQHF.

This clone occurred a few times. The chain links TRBV28 to TRBJ2-3; 7 nucleotides agree with TRBD2. The CDR3 has 15 amino acids. The germline V gene has CDR1 MDHEN and CDR2 SYDVKM. V lost 4 bases to trimming and J lost 6 bases; unmatched junction nucleotides: 10. This chain's CDR3 is CASSWDSLGGDTQYF. In DNA, the CDR3 is TGTGCCAGCAGTTGGGACTCCCTCGGGGGGGATACGCAGTATTTT.

V usage is TRBV7-6 and J usage is TRBJ2-6; 9 nucleotides line up with TRBD1. From germline, CDR1 is SGHVS and CDR2 FNYEAQ. The CDR3 runs 19 residues. J lost 1 base, V lost 5 bases, and 12 bases had no gene match. Here the CDR3 reads CASSPKVTGGSSGANVLTF. Written as DNA, the CDR3 is TGTGCCAGCAGCCCCAAAGTCACAGGGGGCTCATCTGGGGCCAACGTCCTGACTTTC.

This clone was recorded a few times. The chain employs TRBV7-3 and TRBJ2-2, with no clear D. Germline assignment: CDR1 SGHTA and CDR2 FQGTGA. CDR3 length equals 13 residues. The ends were cut back, 1 base at V and 5 bases at J, with 5 bases in the middle. Written as DNA, the CDR3 is TGTGCCAGCAGCTTAAGCCATACCGGGGAGCTGTTTTTT. It translates to CASSLSHTGELFF.

The chain uses TRBV28 and TRBJ2-2; D is possibly TRBD2 (6 bases). The CDR3 has 14 amino acids. Germline CDR1 is MDHEN and CDR2 is SYDVKM. The V and J ends lost 5 bases and 1 base respectively, with 8 bases between them. CDR3 DNA: TGTGCCAGCAGTCGGGACTTGAACACCGGGGAGCTGTTTTTT. This gives the protein CASSRDLNTGELFF.

The table lists this clone with a few counts. V and J are TRBV9 and TRBJ2-1; 11 bases match TRBD2. The CDR3 has 15 amino acids. Losses at the gene ends were 4 bases for V and 4 bases for J; bases not matched to a gene: 4. The germline V gene encodes CDR1 SGDLS and CDR2 YYNGEE. As DNA, the CDR3 is TGTGCCAGCAGCATAACTAGCGGGAGTTACAATGAGCAGTTCTTC. Translated, it gives CASSITSGSYNEQFF.

There are a few counts of this clone. The J gene is TRBJ2-3, the V gene TRBV10-3; TRBD2 agrees at 8 bases. Losses at the gene ends were 2 bases for V and 5 bases for J; bases not matched to a gene: 6. Germline assignment: CDR1 ENHRY and CDR2 SYGVKD. The CDR3 consists of 15 residues. In DNA, the CDR3 is TGTGCCATCAGTGAGGGGGGACTAGAGCGAGATACGCAGTATTTT. Protein product: CAISEGGLERDTQYF.

This chain uses TRBV29-1 with TRBJ2-1; TRBD1 matches at 10 bases. This CDR3 contains 13 residues. Germline loops: CDR1 SQVTM, CDR2 ANQGSEA. Losses at the gene ends were 7 bases for V and 7 bases for J; bases not matched to a gene: 7. The CDR3 sequence: CSAGQGVINEQFF. CDR3 DNA: TGCAGCGCTGGACAGGGGGTTATTAATGAGCAGTTCTTC.

This sequence joins TRBV6-5 and TRBJ1-5; TRBD1 matches 7 bases. There are 14 residues in the CDR3. The germline gives CDR1 MNHEY, CDR2 SVGAGI. The junction had 5 bases not matched to a gene; V was cut back by 9 bases and J by 0 bases. CDR3 coding DNA: TGTGCCAGTACGACAGGGTTTAGCAATCAGCCCCAGCATTTT. Amino acid sequence: CASTTGFSNQPQHF.

A note on this clone: Other DNA sequences in the sample encode the same CDR3. The chain is built from TRBV10-3 and TRBJ2-1, with 10 bases that match TRBD2. CDR1 ENHRY and CDR2 SYGVKD come from the germline V gene. The V and J ends lost 5 bases and 0 bases, in that order; junction bases with no gene match: 1. The CDR3 contains 15 residues. CDR3 in DNA: TGTGCCATCAGTTCTAGCGGGAGCTCCTACAATGAGCAGTTCTTC. As protein: CAISSSGSSYNEQFF.

The V gene is TRBV2, the J gene TRBJ2-2; TRBD2 matches at 11 bases. Per the germline V gene, CDR1 is SNHLY and CDR2 is FYNNEI. The CDR3 consists of 15 residues. Unmatched junction bases numbered 6, after V lost 6 bases and J lost 6 bases. CDR3 nucleotide sequence: TGTGCCAGCAGGTTACTAGCGGGAGTCCCCGGGGAGCTGTTTTTT. This encodes CASRLLAGVPGELFF.

The chain joins TRBV28 to TRBJ1-5, with a possible D match to TRBD1 (6 bases). This CDR3 spans 15 amino acids. Per the germline V gene, CDR1 is MDHEN and CDR2 is SYDVKM. V shed 3 bases and J shed 1 base, with 10 bases lying between them. This CDR3 is CASSFAGTSNQPQHF. CDR3 in DNA: TGTGCCAGCAGTTTTGCAGGGACAAGCAATCAGCCCCAGCATTTT.

This clone was seen only a few times. This chain joins TRBV5-1 and TRBJ2-6; D call uncertain. CDR3 length equals 18 residues. The ends were cut back, 0 bases at V and 0 bases at J, with 13 bases in the middle. Germline V gene data show CDR1 as SGHRS and CDR2 as YFSETQ. Here the CDR3 DNA reads TGCGCCAGCAGCTTGGCAACCCCCTCCTCCTCTGGGGCCAACGTCCTGACTTTC. Translation: CASSLATPSSSGANVLTF.

This clone was picked up a small number of times. The CDR3 is CASSAGDRQYF. DNA for the CDR3: TGTGCCAGCAGCGCTGGGGACAGGCAGTACTTC. This chain connects TRBV9 to TRBJ2-4, with 8 nucleotides matching TRBD1. With V trimmed by 3 bases and J by 13 bases, 3 bases remained unmatched. The CDR3 sequence is 11 residues long. Per germline, CDR1 SGDLS and CDR2 YYNGEE.

The chain couples TRBV7-8 to TRBJ2-3, with 7 bases matching TRBD2. This CDR3 region has 15 residues. V dropped 7 bases and J dropped 6; count of bases not matched to a gene: 13. Looked up from germline, CDR1 is SGHVS and CDR2 is FQNEAQ. CDR3 DNA: TGTGCCAGCAAAACTGGACTAGTTGAGACTGATACGCAGTATTTT. Translation gives CASKTGLVETDTQYF.

This sequence joins TRBV7-9 and TRBJ1-1; 9 nucleotides line up with TRBD1. There are 19 residues in the CDR3. The germline V gene has CDR1 SEHNR and CDR2 FQNEAQ (reference sequence). The V and J ends lost 5 bases and 1 base, in that order; junction bases with no gene match: 17. The CDR3 loop reads CASSPGQGSAPFQNTEAFF. The CDR3 DNA reads TGTGCCAGCAGCCCCGGACAGGGGTCGGCTCCCTTCCAGAACACTGAAGCTTTCTTT.